Listed below are T cell receptor beta chains from one sample, sequenced in a study of T-cell memory formation after mild COVID-19. In TCRdb, the 5' RACE reads were re-called with MiXCR into one record per CDR3 protein. Of roughly 89,000 distinct CDR3 sequences listed, approximately 15% are singletons. Material for sequencing was PBMCs or a T cell subset sorted from them (not recorded which). These receptors all stem from a man aged 18 to 35 who had mild COVID-19 (a few samples of this study predate the infection). Cell type and time point are not known. CDR3s include the opening cysteine and the closing phenylalanine or tryptophan.

CDR3 protein: CASSGGVTEAFF
J gene: TRBJ1-1
V gene: TRBV27

CDR3 protein: CAISEMEQQALNTEAFF
J gene: TRBJ1-1
V gene: TRBV10-3

CDR3 protein: CATSDTGQGTGYTF
J gene: TRBJ1-2
V gene: TRBV24-1

CDR3 protein: CASSRIGGSNEQFF
J gene: TRBJ2-1
V gene: TRBV25-1

CDR3 protein: CAWSLTGAIQETQYF
J gene: TRBJ2-5
V gene: TRBV30

CDR3 protein: CASSLVGTDNEQYF
J gene: TRBJ2-7
V gene: TRBV7-9

CDR3 protein: CASSSPRGGGETYNEQFF
J gene: TRBJ2-1
V gene: TRBV28

CDR3 protein: CASSLMGGEAFF
J gene: TRBJ1-1
V gene: TRBV5-1

CDR3 protein: CATVGWDTEAFF
J gene: TRBJ1-1
V gene: TRBV6-6

CDR3 protein: CASSQGRGKGYGYTF
J gene: TRBJ1-2
V gene: TRBV4-3

CDR3 protein: CASSRSPARSEGTGELFF
J gene: TRBJ2-2
V gene: TRBV4-1

CDR3 protein: CASSLGPTNYGYTF
J gene: TRBJ1-2
V gene: TRBV27

CDR3 protein: CASSIAGTRSSYNEQFF
J gene: TRBJ2-1
V gene: TRBV7-9

CDR3 protein: CATSRGATPSHEQYF
J gene: TRBJ2-7
V gene: TRBV15

CDR3 protein: CSARDRTYEQYF
J gene: TRBJ2-7
V gene: TRBV20-1